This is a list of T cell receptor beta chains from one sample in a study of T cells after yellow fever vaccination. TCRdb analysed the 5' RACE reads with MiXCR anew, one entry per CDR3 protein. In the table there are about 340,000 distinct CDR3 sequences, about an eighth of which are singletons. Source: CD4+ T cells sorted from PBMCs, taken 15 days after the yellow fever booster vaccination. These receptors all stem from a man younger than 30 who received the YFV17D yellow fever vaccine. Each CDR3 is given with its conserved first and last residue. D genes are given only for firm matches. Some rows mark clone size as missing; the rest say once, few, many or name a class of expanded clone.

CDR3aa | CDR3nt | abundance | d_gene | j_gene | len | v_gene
CASSLGQGDYGYTF | TGTGCCAGCAGCTTAGGACAGGGCGACTATGGCTACACCTTC | many | TRBD1 | TRBJ1-2 | 14 | TRBV5-1
CAIFRSTDTEAFF | TGTGCCATCTTTCGGAGTACAGACACTGAAGCTTTCTTT | few | . | TRBJ1-1 | 13 | TRBV2
CASSLFGLTGNTIYF | TGTGCCAGCAGCTTGTTCGGCCTCACAGGAAACACCATATATTTT | few | . | TRBJ1-3 | 15 | TRBV5-6
CASSFVSEAELFF | TGCGCCAGCAGCTTTGTATCCGAGGCCGAGCTGTTTTTT | . | . | TRBJ2-2 | 13 | TRBV5-1
CASSQDLAGDTYGYTF | TGCGCCAGCAGCCAAGATCTAGCAGGGGATACCTATGGCTACACCTTC | few | . | TRBJ1-2 | 16 | TRBV4-3
CASSYFGPGYGYTF | TGTGCCAGCAGTTACTTCGGCCCAGGCTATGGCTACACCTTC | few | . | TRBJ1-2 | 14 | TRBV6-2/TRBV6-3
CASSYWDRANTEAFF | TGTGCCAGCAGTTACTGGGACAGGGCAAACACTGAAGCTTTCTTT | . | TRBD1 | TRBJ1-1 | 15 | TRBV6-5
CASSSGTEQYF | TGCGCCAGCAGCTCAGGTACCGAGCAGTACTTC | . | . | TRBJ2-7 | 11 | TRBV5-1
CASRRGSTDTQYF | TGTGCCAGCAGAAGGGGGAGCACAGATACGCAGTATTTT | . | . | TRBJ2-3 | 13 | TRBV11-2
CASSLAASRGVRAEAFF | TGCGCCAGCAGCTTGGCGGCGAGCAGGGGCGTTCGGGCTGAAGCTTTCTTT | . | . | TRBJ1-1 | 17 | TRBV5-1
CASSLSAAGIAGNTIYF | TGTGCCAGCAGTTTATCAGCCGCAGGGATCGCTGGAAACACCATATATTTT | . | . | TRBJ1-3 | 17 | TRBV12-3/TRBV12-4
CASSLGQLRGEETQYF | TGTGCCAGCAGCCTTGGACAGCTCCGGGGCGAAGAGACCCAGTACTTC | few | . | TRBJ2-5 | 16 | TRBV7-2
CASGLQGRDEQFF | TGTGCTAGTGGTTTACAGGGTCGGGATGAGCAGTTCTTC | few | . | TRBJ2-1 | 13 | TRBV12-5
CASSRDINTEAFF | TGTGCCAGCTCCCGTGACATTAACACTGAAGCTTTCTTT | many | . | TRBJ1-1 | 13 | TRBV18
CAWSVQGMNTEAFF | TGTGCCTGGAGTGTACAGGGGATGAACACTGAAGCTTTCTTT | few | TRBD1 | TRBJ1-1 | 14 | TRBV30
CASNGAEGTQYF | TGTGCCAGCAACGGGGCCGAGGGGACCCAGTACTTC | . | . | TRBJ2-5 | 12 | TRBV2
CATSDLASYNEQFF | TGTGCCACCAGTGATTTGGCTAGCTACAATGAGCAGTTCTTC | . | . | TRBJ2-1 | 14 | TRBV24-1
CASSLAPPLHEAFF | TGCGCCAGCAGCCTCGCCCCCCCCTTGCATGAAGCTTTCTTT | few | . | TRBJ1-1 | 14 | TRBV5-1
CASSDRLTPEEQFF | TGTGCCAGCAGCGATCGGCTCACCCCCGAGGAGCAGTTCTTC | few | . | TRBJ2-1 | 14 | TRBV7-2
CASMPPGGYGYTF | TGTGCCAGCATGCCCCCGGGTGGGTATGGCTACACCTTC | few | . | TRBJ1-2 | 13 | TRBV27
CASSQEGQGPVAGELFF | TGCGCCAGCAGCCAAGAGGGTCAAGGGCCGGTGGCCGGGGAGCTGTTTTTT | . | . | TRBJ2-2 | 17 | TRBV4-3
CAISEFTANYGYTF | TGTGCCATCAGTGAGTTTACAGCTAACTATGGCTACACCTTC | few | . | TRBJ1-2 | 14 | TRBV10-3
CASSSGLRGSLADTQYF | TGTGCCAGCAGCTCGGGGCTGAGGGGAAGTTTGGCAGATACGCAGTATTTT | many | . | TRBJ2-3 | 17 | TRBV7-2
CSVEGTPYGYTF | TGCAGCGTTGAAGGGACGCCATATGGCTACACCTTC | . | . | TRBJ1-2 | 12 | TRBV29-1
CASSFARGSGGYTF | TGTGCCAGCAGCTTCGCGAGGGGGTCAGGGGGCTACACCTTC | few | . | TRBJ1-2 | 14 | TRBV7-9
CSAKGGWDLQFF | TGCAGTGCCAAAGGGGGGTGGGACCTGCAGTTCTTC | . | . | TRBJ2-1 | 12 | TRBV20-1
CASSLGGRSGNTIYF | TGTGCCAGCAGCTTAGGGGGGAGGTCTGGAAACACCATATATTTT | . | . | TRBJ1-3 | 15 | TRBV7-9
CASRRDRGNTGELFF | TGTGCCAGCAGACGGGACAGGGGTAACACCGGGGAGCTGTTTTTT | few | TRBD1 | TRBJ2-2 | 15 | TRBV7-2
CASSDRVRETQYF | TGTGCCAGCAGCGACAGGGTGCGGGAGACCCAGTACTTC | many | TRBD1 | TRBJ2-5 | 13 | TRBV6-2/TRBV6-3
CSTAVQGINTEAFF | TGCAGCACCGCGGTTCAGGGTATTAACACTGAAGCTTTCTTT | many | . | TRBJ1-1 | 14 | TRBV29-1
CSARGGGGYEQFF | TGCAGTGCTAGAGGGGGCGGGGGCTATGAGCAGTTCTTC | . | . | TRBJ2-1 | 13 | TRBV20-1
CASSLASLRESPLHF | TGCGCCAGCAGCTTGGCCAGCTTAAGGGAATCACCCCTCCACTTT | few | . | TRBJ1-6 | 15 | TRBV5-1
CASSRHTGNTEAFF | TGTGCCAGCAGCAGACACACAGGGAACACTGAAGCTTTCTTT | few | . | TRBJ1-1 | 14 | TRBV7-2
CASRPRRDQPQHF | TGTGCCAGCAGGCCCCGGCGGGATCAGCCCCAGCATTTT | few | . | TRBJ1-5 | 13 | TRBV12-3/TRBV12-4
CASSEPGTEQYF | TGCGCCAGCAGTGAGCCCGGGACAGAGCAGTACTTC | . | . | TRBJ2-7 | 12 | TRBV10-1
CSARDQGDRPSSPLHF | TGCAGTGCTAGAGATCAGGGGGACAGGCCCAGTTCACCCCTCCACTTT | . | TRBD1 | TRBJ1-6 | 16 | TRBV20-1
CASSLIAGATDTQYF | TGTGCCAGCAGTCTAATAGCGGGGGCCACAGATACGCAGTATTTT | few | TRBD2 | TRBJ2-3 | 15 | TRBV2